This TCR beta chain was captured in a study of beta chain features in type 1 diabetes. The study's findings and limits: A greater similarity of naive, central memory and Treg TCRB repertoires was seen among patients than among healthy donors. Diminished insertions and augmented deletions at VDJ junctions characterized type 1 diabetes patients.

Since all of the isolated RNA was reverse transcribed, expressed TCRB transcripts were what got sequenced. Sequencing used immunoSEQ multiplex PCR; TCRdb keeps in-frame clones, though not all of them. Altogether roughly 400,000 clones are present, around 15% being singletons, with the ten largest covering under 0.02%. Each donor gave one heparinised blood draw averaging roughly 100 mL. Sorted CD4+ subsets: naive, central memory, regulatory, stem cell-like memory (CD45RO/CCR7/CD25/CD127/CD95/CD27 panel). This clone showed up just a few times. The antigen is not known. This CDR3 contains 14 residues. J was trimmed by 3 bases and V by 3 bases; bases with no gene match: 2. Germline V gives CDR1 SGDLS, CDR2 YYNGEE.

The source of this sequence is a woman aged 18-35 years in good health. This sequence joins TRBV9 and TRBJ1-1, with TRBD1 identical over 10 bases. The specimen was naive CD4+ T cells from blood. The CDR3 protein is CASSAGQGDTEAFF. Written as DNA, the CDR3 is TGTGCCAGCAGCGCAGGACAGGGGGACACTGAAGCTTTCTTT.